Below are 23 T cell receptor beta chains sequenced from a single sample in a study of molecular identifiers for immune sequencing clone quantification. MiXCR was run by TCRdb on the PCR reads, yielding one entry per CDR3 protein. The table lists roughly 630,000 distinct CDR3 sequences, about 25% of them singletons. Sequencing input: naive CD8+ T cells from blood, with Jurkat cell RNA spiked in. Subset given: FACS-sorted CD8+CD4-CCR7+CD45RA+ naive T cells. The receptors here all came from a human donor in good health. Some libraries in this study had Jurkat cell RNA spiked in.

The CDR3 region is CASSPREANTGELFF. The DNA for the CDR3 is TGTGCCAGCAGTCCCCGGGAGGCTAACACCGGGGAGCTGTTTTTT. The rearrangement joins TRBV28 to TRBJ2-2; TRBD2 matches 7 bases. With V trimmed by 5 bases and J by 2 bases, 5 bases remained unmatched. Germline V CDR1 and CDR2: MDHEN, SYDVKM. This CDR3 is built from 15 residues. The full variable domain, with the rest looked up from reference TRBV28 and TRBJ2-2, is DVKVTQSSRYLVKRTGEKVFLECVQDMDHENMFWYRQDPGLGLRLIYFSYDVKMKEKGDIPEGYSVSREKKERFSLILESASTNQTSMYLCASSPREANTGELFFGEGSRLTVL.

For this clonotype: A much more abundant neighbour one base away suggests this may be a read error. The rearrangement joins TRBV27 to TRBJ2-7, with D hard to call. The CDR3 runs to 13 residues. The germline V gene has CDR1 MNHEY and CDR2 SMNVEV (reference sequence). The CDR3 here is CASSSTYAGLKHF. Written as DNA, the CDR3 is TGTGCCAGCAGTTCTACCTATGCCGGTTTAAAACACTTC.

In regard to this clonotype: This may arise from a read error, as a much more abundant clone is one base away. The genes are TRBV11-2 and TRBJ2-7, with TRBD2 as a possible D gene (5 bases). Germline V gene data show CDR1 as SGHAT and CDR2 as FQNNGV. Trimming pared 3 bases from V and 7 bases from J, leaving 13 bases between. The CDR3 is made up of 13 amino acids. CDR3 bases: TGTGCCAGCAGCTTGTCCCCCGGCGGGGAGCAGTACTTC. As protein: CASSLSPGGEQYF. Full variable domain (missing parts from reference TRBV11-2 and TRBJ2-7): EAGVAQSPRYKIIEKRQSVAFWCNPISGHATLYWYQQILGQGPKLLIQFQNNGVVDDSQLPKDRFSAERLKGVDSTLKIQPAKLEDSAVYLCASSLSPGGEQYFGPGTRLTVT.

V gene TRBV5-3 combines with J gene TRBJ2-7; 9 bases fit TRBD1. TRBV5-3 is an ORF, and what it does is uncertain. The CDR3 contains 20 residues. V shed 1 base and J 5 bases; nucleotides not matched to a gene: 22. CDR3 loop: CARSLSNGLTPGQGIHEQYF. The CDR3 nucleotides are TGTGCCAGAAGCTTGTCCAACGGCCTTACTCCGGGACAGGGTATCCACGAGCAGTACTTC.

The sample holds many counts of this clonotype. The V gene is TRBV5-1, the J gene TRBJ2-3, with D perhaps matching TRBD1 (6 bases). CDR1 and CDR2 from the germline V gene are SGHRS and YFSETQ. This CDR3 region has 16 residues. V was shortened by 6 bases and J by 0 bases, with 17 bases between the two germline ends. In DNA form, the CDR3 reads TGCGCCAGCACATCCAGGGGTAAAGCTAGCACAGATACGCAGTATTTT. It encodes CASTSRGKASTDTQYF.

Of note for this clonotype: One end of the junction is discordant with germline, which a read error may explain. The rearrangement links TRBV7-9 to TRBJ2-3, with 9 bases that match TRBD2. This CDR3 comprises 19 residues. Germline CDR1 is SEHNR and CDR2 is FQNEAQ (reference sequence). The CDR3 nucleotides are TGTGTCAGCAGCCCACGGTGGGGCGGGAGGGCAAAGATCACAGATACGCAGTATTTT. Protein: CVSSPRWGGRAKITDTQYF.

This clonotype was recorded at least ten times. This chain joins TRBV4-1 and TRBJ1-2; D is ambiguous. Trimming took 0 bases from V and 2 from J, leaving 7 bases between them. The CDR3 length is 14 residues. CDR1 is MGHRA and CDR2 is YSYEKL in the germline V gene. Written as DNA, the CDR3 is TGCGCCAGCAGCCAAGATCGGTCGAACTATGGCTACACCTTC. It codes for CASSQDRSNYGYTF.

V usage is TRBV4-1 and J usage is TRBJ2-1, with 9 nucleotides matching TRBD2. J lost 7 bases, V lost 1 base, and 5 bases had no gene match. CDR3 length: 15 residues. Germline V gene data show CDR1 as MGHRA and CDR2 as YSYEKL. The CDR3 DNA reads TGCGCCAGCAGCCAAGTAGTTCTAGCGGGGAATGAGCAGTTCTTC. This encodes CASSQVVLAGNEQFF.

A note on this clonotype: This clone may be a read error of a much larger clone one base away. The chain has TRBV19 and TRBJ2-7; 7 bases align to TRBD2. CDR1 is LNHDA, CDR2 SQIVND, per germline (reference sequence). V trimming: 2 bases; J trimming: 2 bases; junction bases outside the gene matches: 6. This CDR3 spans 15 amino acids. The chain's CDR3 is CASSITSDMTYEQYF. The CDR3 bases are TGTGCCAGTAGTATAACTAGCGATATGACCTACGAGCAGTACTTC.

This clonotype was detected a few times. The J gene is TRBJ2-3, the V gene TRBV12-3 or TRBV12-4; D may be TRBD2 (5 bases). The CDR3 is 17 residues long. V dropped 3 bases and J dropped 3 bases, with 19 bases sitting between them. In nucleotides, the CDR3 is TGTGCCAGCAGTTTCACCCCGGAGGTGTATACAACAGATACGCAGTATTTT. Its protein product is CASSFTPEVYTTDTQYF.

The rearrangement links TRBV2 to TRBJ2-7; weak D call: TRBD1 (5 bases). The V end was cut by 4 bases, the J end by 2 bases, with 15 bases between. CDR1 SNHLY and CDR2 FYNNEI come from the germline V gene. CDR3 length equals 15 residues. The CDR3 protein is CASSVVQGRAYEQYF. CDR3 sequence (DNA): TGTGCCAGCAGTGTCGTCCAGGGTCGAGCCTACGAGCAGTACTTC.

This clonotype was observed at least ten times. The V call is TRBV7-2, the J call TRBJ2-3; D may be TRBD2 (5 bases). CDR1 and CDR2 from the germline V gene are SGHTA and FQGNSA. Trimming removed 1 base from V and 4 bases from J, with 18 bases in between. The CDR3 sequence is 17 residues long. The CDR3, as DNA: TGTGCCAGCAGCTTAGACCGGACTCTTATAGACCCAGATACGCAGTATTTT. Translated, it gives CASSLDRTLIDPDTQYF.

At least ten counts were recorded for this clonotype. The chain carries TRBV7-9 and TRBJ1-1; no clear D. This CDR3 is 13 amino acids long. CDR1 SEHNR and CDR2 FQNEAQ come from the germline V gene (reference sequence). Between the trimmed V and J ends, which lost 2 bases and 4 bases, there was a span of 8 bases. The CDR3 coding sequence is TGTGCCAGCAGCTTATATGCGGGCACTGAAGCTTTCTTT. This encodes CASSLYAGTEAFF.

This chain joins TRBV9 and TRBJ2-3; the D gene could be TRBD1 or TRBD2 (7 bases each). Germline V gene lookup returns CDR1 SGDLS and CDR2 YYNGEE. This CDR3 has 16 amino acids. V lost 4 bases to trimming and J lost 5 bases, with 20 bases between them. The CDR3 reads CASSSWGGQGEDTQYF. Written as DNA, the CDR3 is TGTGCCAGCAGCTCCTGGGGGGGGCAGGGGGAAGATACGCAGTATTTT.

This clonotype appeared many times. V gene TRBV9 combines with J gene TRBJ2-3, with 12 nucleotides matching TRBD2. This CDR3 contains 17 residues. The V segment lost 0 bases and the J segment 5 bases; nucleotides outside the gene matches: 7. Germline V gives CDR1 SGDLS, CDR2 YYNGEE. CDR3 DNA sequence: TGTGCCAGCAGCGTAGGGGTTTTGACTAGCGGGGGAGATACGCAGTATTTT. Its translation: CASSVGVLTSGGDTQYF.

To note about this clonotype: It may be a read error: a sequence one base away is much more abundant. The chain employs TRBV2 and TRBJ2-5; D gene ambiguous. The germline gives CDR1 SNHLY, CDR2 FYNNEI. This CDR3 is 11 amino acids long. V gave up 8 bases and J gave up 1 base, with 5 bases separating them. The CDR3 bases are TGTGCCAGCGGTGTCCAAGAGACCCAGTACTTC. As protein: CASGVQETQYF.

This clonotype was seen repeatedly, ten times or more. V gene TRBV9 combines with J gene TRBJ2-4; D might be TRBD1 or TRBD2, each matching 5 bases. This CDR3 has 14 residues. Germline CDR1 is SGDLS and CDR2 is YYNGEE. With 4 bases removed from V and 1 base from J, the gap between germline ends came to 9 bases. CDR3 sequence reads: CASSQGEAKNIQYF. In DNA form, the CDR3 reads TGTGCCAGCAGCCAGGGAGAGGCCAAAAACATTCAGTACTTC.

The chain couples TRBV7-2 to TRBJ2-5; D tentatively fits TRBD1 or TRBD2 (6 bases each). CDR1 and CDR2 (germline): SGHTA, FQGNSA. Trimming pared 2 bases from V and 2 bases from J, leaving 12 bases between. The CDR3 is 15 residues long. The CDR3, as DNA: TGTACCAGCAGCTTACTGGGCGGGACACAAGAGACCCAGTACTTC. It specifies CTSSLLGGTQETQYF.

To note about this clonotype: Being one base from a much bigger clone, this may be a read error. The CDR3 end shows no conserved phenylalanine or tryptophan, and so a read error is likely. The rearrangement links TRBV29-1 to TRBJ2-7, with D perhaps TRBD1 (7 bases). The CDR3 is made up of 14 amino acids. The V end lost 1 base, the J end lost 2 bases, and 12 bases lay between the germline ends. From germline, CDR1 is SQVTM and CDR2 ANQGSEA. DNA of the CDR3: TGCAGCGTTGAAGGGTCAGGGGGGCCCTACGAGCAGTACCTC. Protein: CSVEGSGGPYEQYL.

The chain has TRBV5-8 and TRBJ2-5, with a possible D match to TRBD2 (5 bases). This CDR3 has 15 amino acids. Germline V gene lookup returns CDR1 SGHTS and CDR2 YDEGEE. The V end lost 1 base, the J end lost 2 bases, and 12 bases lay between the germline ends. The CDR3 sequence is CASSLFARGQETQYF. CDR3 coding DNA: TGTGCCAGCAGCTTGTTCGCTCGGGGTCAAGAGACCCAGTACTTC. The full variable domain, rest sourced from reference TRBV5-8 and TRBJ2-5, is EAGVTQSPTHLIKTRGQQATLRCSPISGHTSVYWYQQALGLGLQFLLWYDEGEERNRGNFPPRFSGRQFPNYSSELNVNALELEDSALYLCASSLFARGQETQYFGPGTRLLVL.

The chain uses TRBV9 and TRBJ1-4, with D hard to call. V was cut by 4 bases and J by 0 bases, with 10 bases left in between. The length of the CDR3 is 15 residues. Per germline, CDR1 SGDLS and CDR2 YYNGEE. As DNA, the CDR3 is TGTGCCAGCAGCCCCGACGGTGCAACTAATGAAAAACTGTTTTTT. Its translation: CASSPDGATNEKLFF.

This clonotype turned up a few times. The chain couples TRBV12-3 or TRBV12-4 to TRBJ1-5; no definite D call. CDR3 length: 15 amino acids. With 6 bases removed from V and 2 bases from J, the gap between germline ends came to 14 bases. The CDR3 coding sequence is TGTGCCAGCAGCTCACAGCTGACGGGCAATCAGCCCCAGCATTTT. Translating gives CASSSQLTGNQPQHF.

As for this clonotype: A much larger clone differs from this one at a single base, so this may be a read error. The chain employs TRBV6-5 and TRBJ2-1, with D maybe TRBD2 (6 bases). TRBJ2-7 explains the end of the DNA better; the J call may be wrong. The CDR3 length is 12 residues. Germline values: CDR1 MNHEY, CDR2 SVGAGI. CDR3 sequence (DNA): TGTGCCAGCTGTTCCGCGGGGTTCGAGCAGTACTTC. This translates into CASCSAGFEQYF.